This TCR beta chain comes out of a study of spatial heterogeneity in lung cancer. Background on the study: In the raw reads, each unique TCR and UMI combination was present more than ten times on average.

Sample time point: sample taken at primary tumor resection. Unsorted samples of tumor, nontumor lung or frozen PBMC had their whole RNA sequenced. This clonotype was detected ten times or more. TCRdb re-called the 5' RACE reads through MiXCR, storing one row per CDR3 protein. This sample yields approximately 25,000 distinct CDR3 sequences, of which about 3.5% are seen a single time; about 28% belongs to the top ten. With 2 bases removed from V and 4 bases from J, the gap between germline ends came to 8 bases. The CDR3 sequence is 13 residues long. Germline CDR1 reads MNHEY; CDR2 reads SVGEGT. The receptor's source is a female donor with early-stage non-small cell lung cancer. The V gene is TRBV6-2 or TRBV6-3, the J gene TRBJ1-1; the D gene is possibly TRBD1 (6 bases). The sample here was PBMCs, taken at surgery. This CDR3 reads CASSYEGGTEAFF. In DNA, the CDR3 is TGTGCCAGCAGTTACGAGGGGGGCACTGAAGCTTTCTTT.